The 13 T cell receptor beta chains below were found in one sample sequenced in a study of CD8+ T cells in alopecia areata (dated by TCRdb to the late 2010s). What this sample's time point label stands for: about 4 weeks on oral tofacitinib. Reading the label with the study, this specimen's treatment or condition is: oral pan-JAK inhibitor, 5-10 mg twice daily. The receptor library was made with the immunoSEQ multiplex PCR assay. For TCR sequencing, RNA was extracted from every sample and reverse transcribed into cDNA to serve as template. TCRdb took this table from immuneACCESS and kept in-frame rearrangements with V and J called. Such tables lack part of the clones; where checked against another copy, unresolved V genes explain under half of the gap, and the rest is unexplained. The sample table shows 90,000 to 100,000 clones, and 50% to 75% are seen once. The ten most abundant clones make up 15% of the sample.

The source was CD8+ T cells sorted from blood, collected at week 4, from a patient treated with tofacitinib. All receptors derive from a human donor with alopecia areata.

The V call is TRBV18, the J call TRBJ2-1; D possibly corresponds to TRBD1 (6 bases). V lost 5 bases and J 7 bases, leaving 15 bases between the germline ends. The V gene's germline CDR1 is KGHSH and CDR2 LQKENI. CDR3 length: 14 residues. The CDR3 DNA follows: TGTGCCAGCTCAGCGGTTAGGGGGAGAAATGAGCAGTTCTTC. This translates into CASSAVRGRNEQFF.

V usage is TRBV5-6 and J usage is TRBJ2-7, with TRBD1 matching over 7 bases. The length of the CDR3 is 16 residues. The ends lost 4 bases at V and 5 bases at J; junction bases unmatched: 15. Per the germline V gene, CDR1 is SGHDT and CDR2 is YYEEEE. CDR3 sequence reads: CASSHPFRGFYHEQYF. The CDR3 region has the DNA TGTGCCAGCAGCCATCCATTCAGGGGGTTCTATCACGAGCAGTACTTC.

This chain connects TRBV7-6 to TRBJ2-7; the match to TRBD1 covers 9 bases. The V gene end was trimmed by 0 bases and the J gene end by 2 bases; junction bases not matched to a gene: 8. The CDR3 length is 17 residues. Germline lookup yields CDR1 SGHVS and CDR2 FNYEAQ. In nucleotides, the CDR3 is TGTGCCAGCAGCTTAGCGGACAGGGGCGCCATACCCTACGAGCAGTACTTC. As protein: CASSLADRGAIPYEQYF.

This clone was picked up a small number of times. The chain links TRBV4-1 to TRBJ1-1; D gene ambiguous. Germline V gene lookup returns CDR1 MGHRA and CDR2 YSYEKL. The length of the CDR3 is 14 residues. V was cut by 0 bases and J by 0 bases, with 5 bases left in between. The CDR3: CASSQDQVNTEAFF. The CDR3 coding sequence is TGCGCCAGCAGCCAAGATCAGGTGAACACTGAAGCTTTCTTT.

This sequence joins TRBV27 and TRBJ1-2, with no clear D. The CDR3 is made up of 13 amino acids. Trimming stripped 4 bases from V and 6 bases from J, with 12 bases between. Germline CDR1 is MNHEY and CDR2 is SMNVEV (reference sequence). The CDR3 sequence: CASSSGIINGYTF. For the CDR3, the DNA is TGTGCCAGCAGTTCCGGGATCATCAATGGCTACACCTTC.

V usage is TRBV5-1 and J usage is TRBJ1-1; D is unresolved. With 4 bases removed from V and 4 bases from J, the gap between germline ends came to 14 bases. Germline V lookup: CDR1 SGHRS, CDR2 YFSETQ. The CDR3 is made up of 14 amino acids. CDR3 protein: CASSPSGIATEAFF. DNA of the CDR3: TGCGCCAGCAGCCCCTCGGGGATCGCCACTGAAGCTTTCTTT. The full variable domain, completed using reference TRBV5-1 and TRBJ1-1, is KAGVTQTPRYLIKTRGQQVTLSCSPISGHRSVSWYQQTPGQGLQFLFEYFSETQRNKGNFPGRFSGRQFSNSRSEMNVSTLELGDSALYLCASSPSGIATEAFFGQGTRLTVV.

This clone occurred many times. The sample holds other DNA sequences that translate to the same CDR3. This chain joins TRBV9 and TRBJ2-7; D uncertain. V lost 0 bases to trimming and J lost 3 bases, with 10 bases between them. Germline V gives CDR1 SGDLS, CDR2 YYNGEE. The CDR3 loop spans 14 amino acids. CDR3 DNA sequence: TGTGCCAGCAGCGTAGGAGACACGTACTACGAGCAGTACTTC. As protein: CASSVGDTYYEQYF.

Only a few counts were recorded for this clone. CDR3 DNA: TGTGCCAGCAGCTTATTGGCTGAAGCTTTCTTT. This sequence encodes CASSLLAEAFF. This chain joins TRBV7-9 and TRBJ1-1; no definite D call. The V and J ends lost 2 bases and 6 bases respectively, with 4 bases between them. The length of the CDR3 is 11 residues. From germline, CDR1 is SEHNR and CDR2 FQNEAQ (reference sequence).

The V and J genes are TRBV29-1 and TRBJ2-5; 10 nucleotides line up with TRBD1. The CDR3 length is 14 residues. V dropped 6 bases and J dropped 1; count of bases not matched to a gene: 5. Germline loops: CDR1 SQVTM, CDR2 ANQGSEA. CDR3 sequence: CSVLRDRGQETQYF. The CDR3 nucleotides are TGCAGCGTCCTACGGGACAGGGGCCAAGAGACCCAGTACTTC.

J is TRBJ2-5 and V is TRBV11-2, with 9 bases lining up with TRBD1. The germline V gene has CDR1 SGHAT and CDR2 FQNNGV. The ends lost 5 bases at V and 2 bases at J; junction bases unmatched: 3. The CDR3 is 14 amino acids. CDR3 in DNA: TGTGCCAGCAGCGAGGGACAGGGACAAGAGACCCAGTACTTC. This sequence encodes CASSEGQGQETQYF. The complete variable domain, with remaining parts taken from reference TRBV11-2 and TRBJ2-5, reads EAGVAQSPRYKIIEKRQSVAFWCNPISGHATLYWYQQILGQGPKLLIQFQNNGVVDDSQLPKDRFSAERLKGVDSTLKIQPAKLEDSAVYLCASSEGQGQETQYFGPGTRLLVL.

This CDR3 is CASSPMAGEETQYF. DNA for the CDR3: TGCGCCAGCAGCCCTATGGCAGGGGAAGAGACCCAGTACTTC. The rearrangement links TRBV5-1 to TRBJ2-5, with D maybe TRBD1 (6 bases). The CDR3 contains 14 residues. The V end lost 4 bases, the J end lost 3 bases, and 13 bases lay between the germline ends. Germline CDR1 is SGHRS and CDR2 is YFSETQ.

The V and J genes are TRBV2 and TRBJ2-7; D perhaps matches TRBD2 (5 bases). CDR3 length: 12 residues. Between the trimmed V and J ends, which lost 6 bases and 2 bases, there was a span of 8 bases. Per the germline V gene, CDR1 is SNHLY and CDR2 is FYNNEI. CDR3 sequence: CASRSGTYEQYF. As DNA, the CDR3 is TGTGCCAGCAGGAGCGGAACCTACGAGCAGTACTTC.

The V call is TRBV27, the J call TRBJ2-7; weak D call: TRBD2 (6 bases). V was clipped by 4 bases and J by 7 bases, with 14 bases between them. This CDR3 has 13 residues. Germline assignment: CDR1 MNHEY and CDR2 SMNVEV (reference sequence). The chain's CDR3 is CASSYGDSLEQYF. Here the CDR3 DNA reads TGTGCCAGCAGTTATGGGGACTCCTTAGAGCAGTACTTC.